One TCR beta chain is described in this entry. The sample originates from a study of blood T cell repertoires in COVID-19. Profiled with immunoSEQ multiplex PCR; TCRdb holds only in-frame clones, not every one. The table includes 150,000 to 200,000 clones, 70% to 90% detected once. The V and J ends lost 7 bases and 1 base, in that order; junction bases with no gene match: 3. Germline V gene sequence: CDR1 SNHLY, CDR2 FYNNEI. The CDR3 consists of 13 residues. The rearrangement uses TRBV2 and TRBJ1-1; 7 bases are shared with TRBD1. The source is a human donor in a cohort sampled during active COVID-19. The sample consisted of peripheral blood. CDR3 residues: CASTRTGNTEAFF. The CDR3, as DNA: TGTGCCAGCACCCGGACAGGGAACACTGAAGCTTTCTTT.